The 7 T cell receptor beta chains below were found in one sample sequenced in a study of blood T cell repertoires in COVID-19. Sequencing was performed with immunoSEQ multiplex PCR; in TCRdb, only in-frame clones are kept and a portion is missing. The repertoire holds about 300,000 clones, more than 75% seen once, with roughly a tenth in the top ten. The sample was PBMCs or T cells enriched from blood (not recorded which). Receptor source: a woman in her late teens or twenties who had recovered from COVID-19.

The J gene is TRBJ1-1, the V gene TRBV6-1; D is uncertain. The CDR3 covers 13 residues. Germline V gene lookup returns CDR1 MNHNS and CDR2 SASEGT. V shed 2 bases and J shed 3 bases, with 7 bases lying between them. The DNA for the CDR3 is TGTGCCAGCAGTGAAAGGCGGGACACTGAAGCTTTCTTT. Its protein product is CASSERRDTEAFF.

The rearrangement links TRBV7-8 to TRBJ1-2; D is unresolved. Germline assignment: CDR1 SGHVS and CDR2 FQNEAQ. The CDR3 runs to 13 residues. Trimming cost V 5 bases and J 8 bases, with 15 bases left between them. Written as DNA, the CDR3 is TGTGCCAGCAGCCCCAAGGCTCGGGGAGGCTACACCTTC. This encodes CASSPKARGGYTF.

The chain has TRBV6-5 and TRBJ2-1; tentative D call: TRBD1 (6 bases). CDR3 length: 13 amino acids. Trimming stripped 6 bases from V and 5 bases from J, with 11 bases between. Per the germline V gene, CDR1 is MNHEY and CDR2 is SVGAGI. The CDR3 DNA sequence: TGTGCCAGCAGAGGGCCAGGGGACAATGAGCAGTTCTTC. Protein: CASRGPGDNEQFF.

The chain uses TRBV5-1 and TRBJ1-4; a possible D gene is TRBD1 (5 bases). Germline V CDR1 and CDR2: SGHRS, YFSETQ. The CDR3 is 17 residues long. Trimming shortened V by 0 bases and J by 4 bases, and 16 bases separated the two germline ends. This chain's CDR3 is CASSLAISGGSNEKLFF. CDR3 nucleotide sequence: TGCGCCAGCAGCTTGGCTATATCGGGGGGGAGTAATGAAAAACTGTTTTTT.

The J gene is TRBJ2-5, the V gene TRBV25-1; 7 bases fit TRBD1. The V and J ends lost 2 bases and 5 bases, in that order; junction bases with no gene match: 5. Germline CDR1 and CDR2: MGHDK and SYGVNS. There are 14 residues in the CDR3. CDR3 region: CASSERDRGETQYF. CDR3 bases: TGTGCCAGCAGTGAAAGGGACAGAGGGGAGACCCAGTACTTC.

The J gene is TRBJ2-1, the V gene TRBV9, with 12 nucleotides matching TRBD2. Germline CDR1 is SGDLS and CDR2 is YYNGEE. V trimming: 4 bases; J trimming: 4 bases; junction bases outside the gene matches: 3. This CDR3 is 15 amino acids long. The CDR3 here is CASSRTSGAYNEQFF. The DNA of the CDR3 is TGTGCCAGCAGCCGGACTAGCGGGGCTTACAATGAGCAGTTCTTC.

CDR3 sequence (DNA): TGCGCCAGCAGCCGAGCCCTAGCGGGAGGGCCCAATGAGCAGTTCTTC. Protein: CASSRALAGGPNEQFF. The V call is TRBV4-1, the J call TRBJ2-1; 12 nucleotides line up with TRBD2. CDR3 size: 16 residues. CDR1 MGHRA and CDR2 YSYEKL come from the germline V gene. V dropped 4 bases and J dropped 6; count of bases not matched to a gene: 7.